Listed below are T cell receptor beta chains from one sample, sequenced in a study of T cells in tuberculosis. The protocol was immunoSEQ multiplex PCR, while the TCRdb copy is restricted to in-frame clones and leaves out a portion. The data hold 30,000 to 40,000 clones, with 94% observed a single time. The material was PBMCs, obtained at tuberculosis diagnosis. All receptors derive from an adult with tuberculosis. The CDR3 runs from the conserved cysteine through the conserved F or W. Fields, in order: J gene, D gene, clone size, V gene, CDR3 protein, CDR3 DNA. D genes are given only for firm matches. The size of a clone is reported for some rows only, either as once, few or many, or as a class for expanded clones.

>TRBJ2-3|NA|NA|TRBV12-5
CASAVWATDTQYF
TGTGCTAGTGCCGTCTGGGCCACAGATACGCAGTATTTT
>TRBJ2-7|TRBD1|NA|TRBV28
CASSGGGQASYEQYF
TGTGCCAGCAGTGGTGGTGGACAGGCCTCCTACGAGCAGTACTTC
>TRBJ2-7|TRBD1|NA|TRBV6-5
CASSRNRGGYEQYF
TGTGCCAGCAGCCGTAACAGGGGTGGCTACGAGCAGTACTTC
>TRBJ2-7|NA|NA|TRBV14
CASSQLNRDKQYF
TGTGCCAGCAGCCAATTGAACAGGGACAAGCAGTACTTC
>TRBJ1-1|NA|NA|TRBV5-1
CASSLAGADTEAFF
TGCGCCAGCAGCTTGGCAGGGGCCGACACTGAAGCTTTCTTT
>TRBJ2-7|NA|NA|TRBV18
CASASSRQGDNEQYF
TGTGCCAGCGCCTCGAGCCGACAAGGGGACAACGAGCAGTACTTC
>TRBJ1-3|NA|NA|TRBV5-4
CASSLGTPGNTIYF
TGTGCCAGCAGCCTCGGGACTCCTGGAAACACCATATATTTT
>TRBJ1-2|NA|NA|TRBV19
CASSISTQGSVGYTF
TGTGCCAGTAGTATATCAACTCAAGGGAGCGTAGGCTACACCTTC
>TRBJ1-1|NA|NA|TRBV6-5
CASSYLPVPNTEAFF
TGTGCCAGCAGTTACCTACCCGTCCCGAACACTGAAGCTTTCTTT
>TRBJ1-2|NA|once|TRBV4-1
CASSHQGRAPGYTF
TGCGCCAGCAGCCACCAGGGTCGGGCACCTGGCTACACCTTC
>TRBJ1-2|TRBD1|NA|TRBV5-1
CASSWGTGDYTF
TGCGCCAGCAGCTGGGGGACAGGGGACTACACCTTC
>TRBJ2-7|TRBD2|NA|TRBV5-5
CASSRLAGGGYEQYF
TGTGCCAGCAGTCGTCTAGCGGGGGGAGGCTACGAGCAGTACTTC
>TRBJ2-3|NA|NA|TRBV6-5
CASSYRSHGTDTQYF
TGTGCCAGCAGTTACCGTAGCCACGGCACAGATACGCAGTATTTT
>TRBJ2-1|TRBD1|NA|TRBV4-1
CASSLPGQGVSPNEQFF
TGCGCCAGCAGTCTCCCGGGACAGGGGGTCTCTCCCAATGAGCAGTTCTTC
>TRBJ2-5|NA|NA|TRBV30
CAWTSGVSKTQYF
TGTGCCTGGACCTCCGGGGTATCAAAGACCCAGTACTTC
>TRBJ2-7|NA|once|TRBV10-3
CATEVRPTYEQYF
TGTGCCACCGAGGTGAGGCCCACCTACGAGCAGTACTTC